The T cell receptor (beta chain) described here comes from a study of CD8 T cells in ankylosing spondylitis. Broader study findings: Reports of some motif variants in reactive arthritis synovial fluid and blood predate this one. It appeared that ankylosing spondylitis blood was characterized by a TCR beta motif of under ten highly homologous variants.

One entry per CDR3 protein, called by TCRdb with MiXCR from the 5' RACE reads. The table includes 150,000 to 250,000 distinct CDR3 sequences, roughly 13% detected once. The CDR3 sequence is 15 residues long. Germline V gene data show CDR1 as MGHRA and CDR2 as YSYEKL. The V end was cut by 1 base, the J end by 5 bases, with 14 bases between. A note on this clonotype: The antigen is not known.

This receptor was taken from a male donor with ankylosing spondylitis or in good health (not recorded which). The sequencing input was blood, either unsorted or a sorted T cell fraction (not recorded which). The chain has TRBV4-1 and TRBJ1-1, with TRBD1 as a possible D gene (6 bases). CDR3 protein: CASSQGAGAVTEAFF. Written as DNA, the CDR3 is TGCGCCAGCAGCCAAGGGGCGGGGGCGGTAACTGAAGCTTTCTTT.